Given below is one TCR beta chain in context. The assay was immunoSEQ multiplex PCR, and TCRdb's table has in-frame clones only and misses some. This sample carries about 73,000 clones, 80% to 85% of them seen once, and the ten largest clones take about 2.5%. These data originate in a study of blood T cell repertoires in COVID-19. Study as a whole: Italy, Spain and the United States were the sources of the convalescent and acute COVID-19 samples. T cells, B-cell-depleted T cells, or PBMCs supplied cDNA or gDNA.

From germline, CDR1 is SQVTM and CDR2 ANQGSEA. The CDR3 sequence is 14 residues long. Trimming cost V 2 bases and J 3 bases; bases outside gene matches: 5. The J gene is TRBJ1-1, the V gene TRBV29-1; TRBD1 matches 8 bases. This clonotype was sampled from an elderly man with active or convalescent COVID-19. Input material: peripheral blood. In DNA, the CDR3 is TGCAGCGTTGAACGGCACAGGGGGGACACTGAAGCTTTCTTT. Its translation is CSVERHRGDTEAFF.